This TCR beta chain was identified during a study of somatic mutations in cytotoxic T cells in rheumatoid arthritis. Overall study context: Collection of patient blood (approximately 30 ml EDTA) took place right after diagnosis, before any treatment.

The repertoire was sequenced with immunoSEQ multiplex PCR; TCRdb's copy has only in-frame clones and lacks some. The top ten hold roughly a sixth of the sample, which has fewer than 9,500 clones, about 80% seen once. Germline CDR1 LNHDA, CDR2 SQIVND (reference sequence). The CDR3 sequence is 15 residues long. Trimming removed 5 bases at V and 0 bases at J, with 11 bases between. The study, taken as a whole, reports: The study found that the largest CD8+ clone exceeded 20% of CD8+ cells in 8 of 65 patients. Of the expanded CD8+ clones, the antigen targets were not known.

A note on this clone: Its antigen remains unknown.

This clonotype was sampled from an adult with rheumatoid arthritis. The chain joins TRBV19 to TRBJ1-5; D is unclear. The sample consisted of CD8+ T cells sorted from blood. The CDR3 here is CASSFKLNSNQPQHF. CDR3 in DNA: TGTGCCAGTAGTTTTAAGCTAAATAGCAATCAGCCCCAGCATTTT.